These 3 T cell receptor beta chains share one sample of origin, sequenced in a study of blood T cell repertoires in COVID-19. Some clones are missing from TCRdb's copy, which holds only in-frame ones; the method was immunoSEQ multiplex PCR. The table lists some 130,000 clones, about nine tenths of them singletons, with around a tenth in the top ten. Sequencing used peripheral blood. The source of these receptors is a man aged 50 to 60 with acute or convalescent COVID-19.

The J gene is TRBJ2-1, the V gene TRBV28; a possible D gene is TRBD2 (5 bases). The CDR3 has 16 residues. Germline V gene data show CDR1 as MDHEN and CDR2 as SYDVKM. Trimming stripped 7 bases from V and 0 bases from J, with 16 bases between. CDR3 in amino acids: CASTPEEGVSYNEQFF. CDR3 sequence (DNA): TGTGCCAGCACCCCAGAAGAGGGAGTCTCCTACAATGAGCAGTTCTTC.

The rearrangement joins TRBV12-3 or TRBV12-4 to TRBJ2-5, with TRBD1 as a possible D gene (5 bases). The CDR3 runs to 13 residues. Trimming pared 6 bases from V and 5 bases from J, leaving 13 bases between. The CDR3 bases are TGTGCCAGCAGCCCAGGGTTCAGGGAGACCCAGTACTTC. It translates to CASSPGFRETQYF.

The chain joins TRBV7-9 to TRBJ2-2; D might be TRBD1 (6 bases). Germline values: CDR1 SEHNR, CDR2 FQNEAQ (reference sequence). V was shortened by 9 bases and J by 4 bases, with 24 bases between the two germline ends. CDR3 length: 17 residues. The CDR3 nucleotides read TGTGCCAGTTTTACGTACTTACAGGGAATGGGCACCGGGGAGCTGTTTTTT. Translation gives CASFTYLQGMGTGELFF.